This T cell receptor beta chain is drawn from a study of regulatory T cells in long-lasting Graves disease. This clonotype was counted ten times or more. Germline CDR1 MGHRA, CDR2 YSYEKL. The CDR3 length is 16 residues. Trimming shortened V by 1 base and J by 1 base, and 13 bases separated the two germline ends. Construction of the TCR beta libraries employed iRepertoire HTBI primers in conjunction with Arm-PCR of CDR3 regions. MiXCR, applied by TCRdb to the multiplex PCR reads, yields one record per CDR3 protein. Of 200,000 to 250,000 distinct CDR3 sequences listed, around 19% were seen once; the top ten hold about 12%. The time point denotes: newly diagnosed GD, antithyroid drugs for less than 3 months. PBMC-derived RNA was used for the TCR library. This same sample was also part of a study on T cells in Graves' hyperthyroidism and ophthalmopathy.

The source is a woman aged 25 to 39 with Graves disease. The sequences come from peripheral blood mononuclear cells (PBMCs), collected at new diagnosis, from a patient treated with antithyroid drugs. The genes are TRBV4-1 and TRBJ1-1; D is unresolved. CDR3 nucleotides: TGCGCCAGCAGCCAAGTCCAGAGTCTAGGGAACACTGAAGCTTTCTTT. Encoded protein: CASSQVQSLGNTEAFF.